In this sample, the clone carrying this TCR beta chain turned up many times. Its antigen remains unidentified. The sample is drawn from a study of esophageal squamous cell carcinoma under preoperative chemotherapy. At the level of the study: TCR repertoires were profiled from both peripheral blood T cells and tumor-infiltrating lymphocytes. General study points: Peripheral T cells showed a significant TCR diversity increase after chemotherapy, unlike tumor-infiltrating lymphocytes.

This sample's time point: after preoperative PTX-NDP chemotherapy. Paclitaxel-nedaplatin chemotherapy was given to patients ahead of their surgery. From the PCR reads, TCRdb called clonotypes with MiXCR, one entry per CDR3 protein. The data show around 34,000 distinct CDR3 sequences, with 52% seen just once and 20% to 25% held by the top ten. The CDR3 is 17 residues long. V was shortened by 0 bases and J by 6 bases, with 19 bases between the two germline ends. The chain uses TRBV12-3 or TRBV12-4 and TRBJ2-3, with a possible D match to TRBD2 (6 bases). This material was acquired from a patient given preoperative chemotherapy. The TCR was taken from a human donor with esophageal squamous cell carcinoma. The donor label of this sample is uncertain. As DNA, the CDR3 is TGTGCCAGCAGTTTAGCGCAGAGTAGCGGATACCCCGATACGCAGTATTTT. Translated: CASSLAQSSGYPDTQYF.